This entry describes one T cell receptor (beta chain). The antigen is undetermined. PCR primers comprised 60 Vbeta and 13 Jbeta primers. Profiled with immunoSEQ multiplex PCR; TCRdb holds only in-frame clones, not every one. Of a few hundred thousand clones listed, 70% to 80% were seen once; the top ten hold around 16%. The sample comes from a study of cytomegalovirus exposure and HLA in healthy donors. Study findings and constraints: It is likely that the observed cluster of highly shared sequence variants was a sequencing artifact. In a later analysis, TCR beta V- and J-gene trimming showed a link to a missense DCLRE1C variant. Presence/absence analyses treated sequencing depth as roughly uniform across donors. The study listed about 150 cytomegalovirus-associated TCR beta chains.

The V segment lost 5 bases and the J segment 4 bases; nucleotides outside the gene matches: 6. The CDR3 is 15 amino acids. Germline V CDR1 and CDR2: SGHTA, FQGNSA. Sequencing input: PBMCs. This TCR derives from a man aged 40-49 years in good health and CMV-seronegative. The chain uses TRBV7-2 and TRBJ2-1; 9 bases line up with TRBD2. CDR3 sequence: CASSPERGVYNEQFF. CDR3 DNA sequence: TGTGCCAGCAGCCCTGAGCGGGGGGTATACAATGAGCAGTTCTTC.